This T cell receptor beta chain is drawn from a study of blood T cell repertoires in COVID-19. Trimming cost V 6 bases and J 2 bases; bases outside gene matches: 6. The CDR3 is 15 amino acids. Germline CDR1 is SNHLY and CDR2 is FYNNEI. Some clones are missing from TCRdb's copy, which holds only in-frame ones; the method was immunoSEQ multiplex PCR. The sample holds about 150,000 clones, roughly 87% seen once. Cohort allocation depended upon clinical history that participants reported. Sequencing input: PBMCs or T cells enriched from blood (not recorded which). The receptor was isolated from a woman in her forties who had been exposed to COVID-19. The V gene is TRBV2, the J gene TRBJ2-1; 8 positions match TRBD1. For the CDR3, the DNA is TGTGCCAGCAGGGGGGACAGGACTGCCTACAATGAGCAGTTCTTC. Translated: CASRGDRTAYNEQFF.